These T cell receptor beta chains were read from a single sample in a study of blood T cell repertoires in COVID-19. Only in-frame clones appear in the TCRdb table, and some are missing; sequencing was by immunoSEQ multiplex PCR. The sample has 200,000 to 250,000 clones; almost 90% are singletons. Sample: peripheral blood. Receptors were obtained from a man aged 18 to 29 with active or convalescent COVID-19. CDR3s include the opening cysteine and the closing phenylalanine or tryptophan. Each record gives: clone size, J gene, V gene, D gene, CDR3 DNA, CDR3 protein. A D gene is named only where the DNA matches it firmly. Only some rows state a clone size, as once, few, many or a class for expanded clones.

once TRBJ1-3 TRBV7-2 - TGTGCCAGCAGCCCCAGTGTCCGAAGCTCTGGAAACACCATATATTTT CASSPSVRSSGNTIYF
- TRBJ1-5 TRBV19 - TGTGCCAGTAGTACACGACAGATCACTCAGCCCCAGCATTTT CASSTRQITQPQHF
- TRBJ2-7 TRBV7-2 TRBD2 TGTGCCAGCAGCTTGGCCCCTAGCGGGGCCTACGAGCAGTACTTC CASSLAPSGAYEQYF
- TRBJ2-7 TRBV9 TRBD1 TGTGCCAGCAGCTCGAGAGGACAGGGCGAGCAGTACTTC CASSSRGQGEQYF
once TRBJ1-6 TRBV5-1 - TGCGCCAGCACCCAGACCCAACACGGGAATTCACCCCTCCACTTT CASTQTQHGNSPLHF
- TRBJ2-6 TRBV4-1 - TGCGCCAGCAGCCAAGATGTTCCCGACTCTGCTGGGGCCAACGTCCTGACTTTC CASSQDVPDSAGANVLTF
- TRBJ1-3 TRBV28 TRBD1 TGTGCCAGCAGTTTACCGGGACAGGGGAGGGCAAACACCATATATTTT CASSLPGQGRANTIYF
- TRBJ1-1 TRBV7-6 - TGTGCCAGCAGCTTAGGCGGGGGAGTGAACACTGAAGCTTTCTTT CASSLGGGVNTEAFF
- TRBJ2-5 TRBV11-2 TRBD1 TGTGCCAGCAGCCACCCGGGACAGCAAGAGACCCAGTACTTC CASSHPGQQETQYF
many TRBJ1-2 TRBV3-1/TRBV3-2 - TGTGCCAGCAGCGAAACCCCTAATGAGGGCTACACCTTC CASSETPNEGYTF